The rows below give T cell receptor beta chains drawn from one sample of a study of cytomegalovirus exposure and HLA in healthy donors. Method: immunoSEQ multiplex PCR; TCRdb's copy keeps in-frame clones and lacks some. This sample has about 130,000 clones, with roughly nine tenths found just once. Sequences were obtained from PBMCs. The receptors were gathered from a woman between 18 and 29 years old in good health and CMV-seronegative. The conserved cysteine and the conserved F or W are not part of the CDR3 here.

ASSDVAGGRNEQF TRBJ2-1 TRBV6-4
ATSRRTVTATQY TRBJ2-5 TRBV15
ATSSVVTRGSGANVLT TRBJ2-6 TRBV15
ASSLGQGANEQF TRBJ2-1 TRBV5-1
ASRGQGRTGELF TRBJ2-2 TRBV21-1
ASSLSGSGSFYEQY TRBJ2-7 TRBV7-2
ASSSAARGMGYNEQF TRBJ2-1 TRBV28
ASSYRTGNYGYT TRBJ1-2 TRBV6-5
ASSPSGGSYGYT TRBJ1-2 TRBV9
ASSHLGTSGDYNEQF TRBJ2-1 TRBV14
ASSPPTLGLQYEQY TRBJ2-7 TRBV4-1
ASSVGAGGPYEQY TRBJ2-7 TRBV27
ASSPLQGTQTYGYT TRBJ1-2 TRBV18
ASSPGWGTQGTEAF TRBJ1-1 TRBV27
ASSLERDSDTGELF TRBJ2-2 TRBV7-6
ASHGGNEQF TRBJ2-1 TRBV2
ASSFGRSSYEQY TRBJ2-7 TRBV5-8
ASSLLGQGGEKLF TRBJ1-4 TRBV13
SVPKSGGYGYT TRBJ1-2 TRBV29-1
ASSEPSGSDEQF TRBJ2-1 TRBV10-1
ASSPGVPYEQY TRBJ2-7 TRBV19
ASRQLGQVHEQY TRBJ2-7 TRBV27
ARSLEGHGNQPQH TRBJ1-5 TRBV5-3
ASSVWVGQSYEQY TRBJ2-7 TRBV6-1
ASSQGWAGPQETQY TRBJ2-5 TRBV4-2
ASGLVVRGTPPLMNTEAF TRBJ1-1 TRBV12-5
ASSRGLYSGNTIY TRBJ1-3 TRBV14
SVALDYGYT TRBJ1-2 TRBV29-1
ASSLPNSGRANEQF TRBJ2-1 TRBV11-2
ASSESNRDDEQY TRBJ2-7 TRBV10-1
ASSSGTSGTHGPYEQY TRBJ2-7 TRBV13
SARTGWNTEAF TRBJ1-1 TRBV29-1
AWRGAPLETQY TRBJ2-5 TRBV30
ASSMGQYPQY TRBJ2-5 TRBV19
ASRGQGKITEAF TRBJ1-1 TRBV27
ASSEDREGHVTEQF TRBJ2-1 TRBV10-1
ASRRDRGVNSYGYT TRBJ1-2 TRBV28
SVEFLRERADTQY TRBJ2-3 TRBV29-1
ASSNRLEYYEQY TRBJ2-7 TRBV11-3
ASRKGLAGYSYNEQF TRBJ2-1 TRBV5-1
AWRVIAGPTNEQF TRBJ2-1 TRBV30
ASSSQGAYEQY TRBJ2-7 TRBV11-3
ASSLDAGGTYNEQF TRBJ2-1 TRBV11-2
ASSFDINYGYT TRBJ1-2 TRBV5-6
ASSLNANEQF TRBJ2-1 TRBV7-8
ASRWYTGNTIY TRBJ1-3 TRBV7-9
ASSLDPGQGGPGNTIY TRBJ1-3 TRBV7-9
ASSQGNSGATYEQY TRBJ2-7 TRBV4-1
ASTTGFYNEQF TRBJ2-1 TRBV27